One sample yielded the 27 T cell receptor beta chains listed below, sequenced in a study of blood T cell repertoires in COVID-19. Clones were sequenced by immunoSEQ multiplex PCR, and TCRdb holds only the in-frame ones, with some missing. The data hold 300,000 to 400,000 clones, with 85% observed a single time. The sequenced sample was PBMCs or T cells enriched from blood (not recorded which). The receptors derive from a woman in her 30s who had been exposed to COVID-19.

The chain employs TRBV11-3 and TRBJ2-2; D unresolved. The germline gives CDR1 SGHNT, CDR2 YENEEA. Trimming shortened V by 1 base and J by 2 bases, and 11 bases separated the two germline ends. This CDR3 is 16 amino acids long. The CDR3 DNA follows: TGTGCCAGCAGCTTAGCTGACATTTCCAACACCGGGGAGCTGTTTTTT. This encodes CASSLADISNTGELFF. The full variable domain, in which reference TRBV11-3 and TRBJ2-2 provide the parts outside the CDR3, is EAGVVQSPRYKIIEKKQPVAFWCNPISGHNTLYWYLQNLGQGPELLIRYENEEAVDDSQLPKDRFSAERLKGVDSTLKIQPAELGDSAVYLCASSLADISNTGELFFGEGSRLTVL.

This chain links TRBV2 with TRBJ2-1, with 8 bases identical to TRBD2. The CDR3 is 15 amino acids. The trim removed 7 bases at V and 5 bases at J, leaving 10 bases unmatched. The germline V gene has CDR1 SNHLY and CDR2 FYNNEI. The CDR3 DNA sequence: TGTGCCAGCATGTCCTCGACTAGCGCGAACAATGAGCAGTTCTTC. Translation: CASMSSTSANNEQFF.

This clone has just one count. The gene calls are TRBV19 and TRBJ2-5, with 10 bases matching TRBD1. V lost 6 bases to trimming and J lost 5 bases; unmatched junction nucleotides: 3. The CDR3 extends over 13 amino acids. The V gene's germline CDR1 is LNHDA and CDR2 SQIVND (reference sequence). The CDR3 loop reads CASRDRGTETQYF. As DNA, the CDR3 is TGTGCCAGTAGGGACAGGGGGACGGAGACCCAGTACTTC.

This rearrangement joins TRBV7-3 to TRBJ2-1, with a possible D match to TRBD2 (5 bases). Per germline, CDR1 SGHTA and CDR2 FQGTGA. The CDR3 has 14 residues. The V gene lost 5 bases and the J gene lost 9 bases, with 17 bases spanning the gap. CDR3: CASSTRDQYGEQFF. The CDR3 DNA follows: TGTGCCAGCAGCACCCGGGATCAGTACGGTGAGCAGTTCTTC.

CDR3 sequence (DNA): TGTGCCACCAGCAGAAACAGGGCCAATGAGCAGTTCTTC. Residues: CATSRNRANEQFF. The chain couples TRBV15 to TRBJ2-1; the D gene is possibly TRBD1 (6 bases). V was pared by 2 bases and J by 6 bases, with 8 bases between. Germline V lookup: CDR1 LNHNV, CDR2 YYDKDF (reference sequence). This CDR3 region has 13 residues.

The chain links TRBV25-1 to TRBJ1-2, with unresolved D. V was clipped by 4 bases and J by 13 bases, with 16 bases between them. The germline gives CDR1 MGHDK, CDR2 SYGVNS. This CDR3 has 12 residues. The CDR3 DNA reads TGTGCCAGCAGTGTCCCCCCCCGGGGAATCACCTTC. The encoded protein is CASSVPPRGITF.

Written as DNA, the CDR3 is TGTGCCAGCAGTTTTGGAGAGGAGACCCAGTACTTC. Its protein product is CASSFGEETQYF. J is TRBJ2-5 and V is TRBV28; no firm D call. This CDR3 contains 12 residues. In germline, CDR1 is MDHEN, CDR2 SYDVKM. V shed 3 bases and J shed 5 bases, with 7 bases lying between them.

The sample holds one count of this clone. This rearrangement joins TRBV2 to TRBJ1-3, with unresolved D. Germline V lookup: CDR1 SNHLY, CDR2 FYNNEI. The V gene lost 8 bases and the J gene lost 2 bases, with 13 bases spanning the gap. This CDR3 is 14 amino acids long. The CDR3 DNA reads TGTGCCAGCTGGCTTCCTGAAGCTGGAAACACCATATATTTT. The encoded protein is CASWLPEAGNTIYF.

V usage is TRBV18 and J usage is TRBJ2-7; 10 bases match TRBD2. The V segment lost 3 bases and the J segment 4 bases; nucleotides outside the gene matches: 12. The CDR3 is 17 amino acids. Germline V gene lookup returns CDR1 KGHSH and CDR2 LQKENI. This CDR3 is CASSPLIQREGSYEQYF. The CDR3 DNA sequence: TGTGCCAGCTCACCTCTAATCCAGCGGGAGGGTAGTTACGAGCAGTACTTC.

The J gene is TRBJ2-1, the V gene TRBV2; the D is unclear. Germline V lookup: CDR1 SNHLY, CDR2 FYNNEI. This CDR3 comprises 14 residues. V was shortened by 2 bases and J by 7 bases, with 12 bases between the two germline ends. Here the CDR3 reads CASSESSFRNEQFF. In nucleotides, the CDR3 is TGTGCCAGCAGTGAATCGTCTTTTAGAAATGAGCAGTTCTTC.

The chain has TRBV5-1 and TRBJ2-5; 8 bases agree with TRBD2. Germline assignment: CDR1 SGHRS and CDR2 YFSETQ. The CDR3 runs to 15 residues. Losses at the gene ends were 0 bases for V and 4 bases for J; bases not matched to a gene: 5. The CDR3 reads CASSLASGRRETQYF. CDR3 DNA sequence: TGCGCCAGCAGCTTGGCAAGCGGGAGAAGAGAGACCCAGTACTTC.

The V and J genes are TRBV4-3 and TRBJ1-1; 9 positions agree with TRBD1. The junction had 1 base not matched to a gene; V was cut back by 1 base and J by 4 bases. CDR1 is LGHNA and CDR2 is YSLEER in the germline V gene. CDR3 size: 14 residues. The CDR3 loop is CASSQGDRATEAFF. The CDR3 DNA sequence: TGCGCCAGCAGCCAAGGGGACAGGGCCACTGAAGCTTTCTTT.

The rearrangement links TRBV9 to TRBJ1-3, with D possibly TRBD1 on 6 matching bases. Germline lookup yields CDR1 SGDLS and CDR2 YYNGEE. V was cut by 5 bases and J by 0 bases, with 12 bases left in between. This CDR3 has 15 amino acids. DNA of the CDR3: TGTGCCAGCAGAAGCACAGGGACCTCTGGAAACACCATATATTTT. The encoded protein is CASRSTGTSGNTIYF. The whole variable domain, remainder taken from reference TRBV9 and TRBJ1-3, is DSGVTQTPKHLITATGQRVTLRCSPRSGDLSVYWYQQSLDQGLQFLIQYYNGEERAKGNILERFSAQQFPDLHSELNLSSLELGDSALYFCASRSTGTSGNTIYFGEGSWLTVV.

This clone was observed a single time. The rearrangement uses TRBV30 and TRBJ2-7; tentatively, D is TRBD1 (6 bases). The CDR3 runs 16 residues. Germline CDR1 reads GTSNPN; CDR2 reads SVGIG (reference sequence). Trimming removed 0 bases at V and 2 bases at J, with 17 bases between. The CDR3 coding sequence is TGTGCCTGGAGTGTACGAGGGGCCAGGGGAGCCTACGAGCAGTACTTC. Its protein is CAWSVRGARGAYEQYF.

CDR3 coding DNA: TGTGCCAGCAGTGTCGCCGGGACAGATTACAATGAGCAGTTCTTC. Protein: CASSVAGTDYNEQFF. The rearrangement joins TRBV2 to TRBJ2-1; TRBD1 agrees at 7 bases. Germline V gene data show CDR1 as SNHLY and CDR2 as FYNNEI. The CDR3 has 15 residues. With V trimmed by 4 bases and J by 4 bases, 7 bases remained unmatched.

CDR3 sequence (DNA): TGTGCCACCAGTGGGACGAGCGGGAGCAGTTCCCAAGAGACCCAGTACTTC. This translates into CATSGTSGSSSQETQYF. The chain recombines TRBV24-1 with TRBJ2-5; TRBD2 matches 8 bases. Germline V gene lookup returns CDR1 KGHDR and CDR2 SFDVKD. The CDR3 totals 17 residues. V lost 5 bases to trimming and J lost 1 base; unmatched junction nucleotides: 11.

Here the CDR3 reads CASSVGGGRLNEQFF. CDR3 in DNA: TGTGCCAGCAGCGTAGGAGGGGGTCGGCTCAATGAGCAGTTCTTC. The V and J genes are TRBV9 and TRBJ2-1; D may be TRBD1 (6 bases). Germline V gene data show CDR1 as SGDLS and CDR2 as YYNGEE. V lost 0 bases, J lost 6 bases, and 13 bases lay in between. The CDR3 sequence is 15 residues long.

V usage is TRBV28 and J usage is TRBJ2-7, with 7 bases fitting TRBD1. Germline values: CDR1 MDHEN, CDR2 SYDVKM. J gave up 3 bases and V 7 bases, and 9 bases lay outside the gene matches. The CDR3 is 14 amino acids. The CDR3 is CASTAPGQSYEQYF. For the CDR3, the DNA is TGTGCCAGCACCGCCCCGGGACAGAGCTACGAGCAGTACTTC.

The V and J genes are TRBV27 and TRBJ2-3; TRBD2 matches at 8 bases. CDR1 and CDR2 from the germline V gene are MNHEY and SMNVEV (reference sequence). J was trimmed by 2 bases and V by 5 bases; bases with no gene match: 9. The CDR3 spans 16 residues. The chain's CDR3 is CASSPSAGVNTDTQYF. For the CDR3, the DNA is TGTGCCAGCAGTCCCTCAGCGGGAGTAAACACAGATACGCAGTATTTT.

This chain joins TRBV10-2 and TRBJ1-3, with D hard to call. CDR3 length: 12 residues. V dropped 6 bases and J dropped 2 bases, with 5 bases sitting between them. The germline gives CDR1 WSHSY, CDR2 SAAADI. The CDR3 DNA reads TGCGCCAGCAGCCCAACTGGAAACACCATATATTTT. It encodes CASSPTGNTIYF.

The CDR3 sequence is CASSLGQGAAGPTREQFF. In DNA form, the CDR3 reads TGTGCCAGCAGCTTGGGACAGGGGGCGGCGGGCCCCACACGGGAGCAGTTCTTC. The rearrangement joins TRBV5-4 to TRBJ2-1; 10 bases match TRBD1. The CDR3 is 18 amino acids. In germline, CDR1 is SGHNT, CDR2 YYREEE (reference sequence). With V trimmed by 0 bases and J by 10 bases, 16 bases remained unmatched.

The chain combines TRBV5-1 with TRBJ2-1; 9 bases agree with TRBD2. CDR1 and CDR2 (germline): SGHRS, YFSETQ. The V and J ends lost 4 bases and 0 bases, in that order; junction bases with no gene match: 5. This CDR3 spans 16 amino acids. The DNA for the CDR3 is TGCGCCAGCAGCCGGACTAGCGTAAGCTCCTACAATGAGCAGTTCTTC. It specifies CASSRTSVSSYNEQFF.

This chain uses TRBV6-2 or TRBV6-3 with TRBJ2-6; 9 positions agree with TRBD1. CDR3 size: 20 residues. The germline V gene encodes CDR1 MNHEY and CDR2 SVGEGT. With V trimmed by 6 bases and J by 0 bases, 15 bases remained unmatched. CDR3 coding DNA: TGTGCCAGCAGCCGCCTTGCCCTCGGGACAGGGATCTCTGGGGCCAACGTCCTGACTTTC. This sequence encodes CASSRLALGTGISGANVLTF.

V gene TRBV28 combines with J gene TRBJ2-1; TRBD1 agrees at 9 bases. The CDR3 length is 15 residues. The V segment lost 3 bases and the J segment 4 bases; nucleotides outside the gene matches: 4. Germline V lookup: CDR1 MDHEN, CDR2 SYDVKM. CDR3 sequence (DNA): TGTGCCAGCAGTTTCGGGGACAGGGTATACAATGAGCAGTTCTTC. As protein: CASSFGDRVYNEQFF.

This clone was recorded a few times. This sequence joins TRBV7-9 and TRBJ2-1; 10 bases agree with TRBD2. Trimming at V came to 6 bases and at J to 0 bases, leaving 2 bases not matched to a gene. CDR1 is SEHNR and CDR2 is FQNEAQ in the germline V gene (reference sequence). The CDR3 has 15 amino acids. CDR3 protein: CASRRTSGSYNEQFF. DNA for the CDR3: TGTGCCAGCAGGCGGACTAGCGGCTCCTACAATGAGCAGTTCTTC.

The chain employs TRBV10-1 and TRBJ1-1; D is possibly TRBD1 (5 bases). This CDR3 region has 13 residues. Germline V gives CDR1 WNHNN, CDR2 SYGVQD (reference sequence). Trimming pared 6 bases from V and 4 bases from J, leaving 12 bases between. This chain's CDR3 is CASRAGQGTEAFF. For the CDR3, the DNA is TGCGCCAGCAGAGCGGGGCAGGGCACTGAAGCTTTCTTT.

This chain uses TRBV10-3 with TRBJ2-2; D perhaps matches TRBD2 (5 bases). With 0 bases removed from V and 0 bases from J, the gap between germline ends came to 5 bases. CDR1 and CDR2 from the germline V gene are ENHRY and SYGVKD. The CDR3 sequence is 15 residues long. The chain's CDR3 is CAISESEANTGELFF. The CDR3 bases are TGTGCCATCAGTGAGTCGGAGGCGAACACCGGGGAGCTGTTTTTT.